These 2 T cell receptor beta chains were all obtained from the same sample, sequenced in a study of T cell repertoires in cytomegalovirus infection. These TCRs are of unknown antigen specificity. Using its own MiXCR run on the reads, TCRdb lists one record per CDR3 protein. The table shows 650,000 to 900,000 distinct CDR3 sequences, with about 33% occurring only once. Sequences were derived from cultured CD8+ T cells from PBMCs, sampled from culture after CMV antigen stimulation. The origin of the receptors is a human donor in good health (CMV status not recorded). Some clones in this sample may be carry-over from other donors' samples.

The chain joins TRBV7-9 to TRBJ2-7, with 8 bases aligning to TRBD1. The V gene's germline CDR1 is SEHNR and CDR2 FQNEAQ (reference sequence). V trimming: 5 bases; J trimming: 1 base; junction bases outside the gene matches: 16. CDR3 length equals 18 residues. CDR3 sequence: CASSPALTGDGSSYEQYF. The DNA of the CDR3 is TGTGCCAGCAGCCCCGCTCTGACAGGGGATGGGAGTTCCTACGAGCAGTACTTC.

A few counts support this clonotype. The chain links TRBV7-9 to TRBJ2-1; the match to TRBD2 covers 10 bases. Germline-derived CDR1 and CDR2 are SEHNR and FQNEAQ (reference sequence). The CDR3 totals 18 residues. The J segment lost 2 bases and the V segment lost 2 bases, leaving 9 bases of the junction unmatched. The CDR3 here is CASSLQLAGVRTYNEQFF. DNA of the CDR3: TGTGCCAGCAGCTTACAGCTAGCGGGGGTGAGGACCTACAATGAGCAGTTCTTC.